This T cell receptor beta chain is from a study of shared clonotypes between healthy human individuals. At the level of the study: A couple of women and a few men aged 18 to 49 made up the donors.

Assay runs were performed at deep level. The table came from immunoSEQ multiplex PCR; TCRdb's copy has only in-frame clones and leaves some out. The sample shows around 1.9 million clones, approximately 94% of them seen only once. Terminally differentiated effector memory CD45RA+ cells were excluded from the naive CD8 cells, which were CD45RO-negative and positively selected for CCR7. This CDR3 has 18 residues. Per germline, CDR1 MDHEN and CDR2 SYDVKM. V lost 4 bases, J lost 0 bases, and 11 bases stayed unmatched. The sample consisted of naive CD8+ T cells from PBMCs. The TCR originated in a man between 18 and 35 years old in good health. Some clones in this sample may be carry-over from other donors' samples. The J gene is TRBJ2-3, the V gene TRBV28, with 9 bases that match TRBD1. CDR3 in amino acids: CASSCPGTGSSSTDTQYF. CDR3 bases: TGTGCCAGCAGTTGCCCAGGGACAGGGAGTAGTAGCACAGATACGCAGTATTTT.